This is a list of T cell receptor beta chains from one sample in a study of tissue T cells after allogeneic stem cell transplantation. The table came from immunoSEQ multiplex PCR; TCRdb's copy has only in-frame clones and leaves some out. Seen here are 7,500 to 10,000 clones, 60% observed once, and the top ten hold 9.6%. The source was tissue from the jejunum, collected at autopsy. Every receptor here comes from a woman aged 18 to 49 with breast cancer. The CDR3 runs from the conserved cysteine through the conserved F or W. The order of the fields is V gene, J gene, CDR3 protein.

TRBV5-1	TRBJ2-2	CASSLGSGLNTGELFF
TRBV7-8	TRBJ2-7	CASTRGQEYYEQYF
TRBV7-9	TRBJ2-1	CASSPEVAYNEQFF
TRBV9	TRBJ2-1	CASSVAPEAPLLNEQFF
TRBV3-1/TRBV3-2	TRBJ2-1	CASSPISGLAGENEQFF
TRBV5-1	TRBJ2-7	CASSPRGGQDEQYF
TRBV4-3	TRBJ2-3	CASSQDASGGGDTQYF
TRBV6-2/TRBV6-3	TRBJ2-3	CASGPGGGRADTQYF
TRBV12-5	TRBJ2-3	CASGSPGPTDTQYF
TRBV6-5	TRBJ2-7	CASSSSGSYEQYF
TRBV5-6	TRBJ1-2	CASSFGDRGTLYGYTF
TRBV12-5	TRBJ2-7	CASGLDRGYEQYF
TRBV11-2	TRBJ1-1	CASSPINRGREAFF
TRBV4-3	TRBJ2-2	CASSQGGGGNTGELFF
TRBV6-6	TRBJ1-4	CASTREGGKLFF
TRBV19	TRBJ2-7	CASSSRLALISYEQYF